The rows below give T cell receptor beta chains drawn from one sample of a study of cytomegalovirus exposure and HLA in healthy donors. Measured with immunoSEQ multiplex PCR; TCRdb has only the in-frame clones, and not every one. Seen here are approximately 170,000 clones, around 80% observed once, and the top ten hold roughly 6.4%. The sample consisted of PBMCs. These receptors were taken from a middle-aged woman in good health and CMV-seropositive. Each CDR3 is given with its conserved first and last residue. A D gene is named only where the DNA matches it firmly. Clone size is given for some rows only: seen once, a few or many times, or a class if the clone is expanded.

v_call: TRBV7-8
d_call: -
j_call: TRBJ2-7
clone_size: -
cdr3_aa: CASSLVGGVREQYF
cdr3_nt: TGTGCCAGCAGCTTAGTGGGCGGGGTCCGCGAGCAGTACTTC

v_call: TRBV5-1
d_call: TRBD2
j_call: TRBJ2-1
clone_size: -
cdr3_aa: CASSLAGGEQFF
cdr3_nt: TGCGCCAGCAGCTTGGCCGGGGGGGAGCAGTTCTTC

v_call: TRBV2
d_call: TRBD1
j_call: TRBJ1-1
clone_size: -
cdr3_aa: CASMEGAGYSEAFF
cdr3_nt: TGTGCCAGCATGGAGGGGGCGGGTTACTCTGAAGCTTTCTTT

v_call: TRBV6-1
d_call: -
j_call: TRBJ1-2
clone_size: -
cdr3_aa: CATFHSGYTF
cdr3_nt: TGTGCCACATTCCACTCCGGCTACACCTTC

v_call: TRBV5-1
d_call: TRBD1
j_call: TRBJ2-5
clone_size: -
cdr3_aa: CASSPDRGTTQYF
cdr3_nt: TGCGCCAGCAGCCCCGACAGGGGGACGACCCAGTACTTC

v_call: TRBV7-8
d_call: -
j_call: TRBJ1-4
clone_size: -
cdr3_aa: CASSSTYRGATNEKLFF
cdr3_nt: TGTGCCAGCAGCTCTACGTATCGGGGGGCAACTAATGAAAAACTGTTTTTT

v_call: TRBV10-2
d_call: -
j_call: TRBJ1-3
clone_size: -
cdr3_aa: CASSESEGNLSGNTIYF
cdr3_nt: TGCGCCAGCAGTGAGTCGGAGGGAAACCTTTCTGGAAACACCATATATTTT

v_call: TRBV6-5
d_call: TRBD1
j_call: TRBJ1-1
clone_size: -
cdr3_aa: CASSYSRDRAEAFF
cdr3_nt: TGTGCCAGCAGTTACTCTAGGGACAGGGCTGAGGCTTTCTTT

v_call: TRBV6-6
d_call: TRBD2
j_call: TRBJ2-7
clone_size: -
cdr3_aa: CASSSLAGASEQYF
cdr3_nt: TGTGCCAGCAGCTCCCTAGCGGGGGCGAGTGAGCAGTACTTC

v_call: TRBV7-2
d_call: -
j_call: TRBJ2-7
clone_size: -
cdr3_aa: CASSPNSYEQYF
cdr3_nt: TGTGCCAGCAGCCCCAACTCCTACGAGCAGTACTTC

v_call: TRBV2
d_call: -
j_call: TRBJ2-6
clone_size: -
cdr3_aa: CATNPIPGAANVLTF
cdr3_nt: TGTGCCACCAACCCGATCCCAGGGGCGGCCAACGTCCTGACTTTC

v_call: TRBV5-1
d_call: TRBD1
j_call: TRBJ2-7
clone_size: -
cdr3_aa: CASSLGTGVGEQYF
cdr3_nt: TGCGCCAGCAGCTTGGGGACAGGGGTTGGCGAGCAGTACTTC

v_call: TRBV4-3
d_call: -
j_call: TRBJ1-4
clone_size: -
cdr3_aa: CASSQDPGTNEKLFF
cdr3_nt: TGCGCCAGCAGCCAAGATCCAGGGACTAATGAAAAACTGTTTTTT

v_call: TRBV5-4
d_call: -
j_call: TRBJ1-1
clone_size: -
cdr3_aa: CASSLGTTNEAFF
cdr3_nt: TGTGCCAGCAGCTTGGGAACCACCAACGAGGCTTTCTTT

v_call: TRBV4-2
d_call: -
j_call: TRBJ2-7
clone_size: -
cdr3_aa: CASSQGLSVGDTNSYEQYF
cdr3_nt: TGTGCCAGCAGCCAAGGGTTGTCCGTGGGGGACACTAACTCCTACGAGCAGTACTTC

v_call: TRBV10-3
d_call: -
j_call: TRBJ2-2
clone_size: -
cdr3_aa: CAIRTGQTNTGELFF
cdr3_nt: TGTGCCATCAGGACCGGACAGACGAACACCGGGGAGCTGTTTTTT

v_call: TRBV6-6
d_call: -
j_call: TRBJ2-6
clone_size: -
cdr3_aa: CASIGDSGANVLTF
cdr3_nt: TGTGCCAGTATAGGGGACTCTGGGGCCAACGTCCTGACTTTC

v_call: TRBV28
d_call: TRBD1
j_call: TRBJ1-1
clone_size: once
cdr3_aa: CASQGQGEFWTEAFF
cdr3_nt: TGTGCCAGCCAAGGACAGGGGGAATTTTGGACTGAAGCTTTCTTT

v_call: TRBV27
d_call: -
j_call: TRBJ2-1
clone_size: -
cdr3_aa: CASGTTGKFF
cdr3_nt: TGTGCCAGCGGGACGACAGGCAAGTTCTTC

v_call: TRBV7-2
d_call: TRBD1
j_call: TRBJ1-2
clone_size: -
cdr3_aa: CASSLAQNMAGGEYGYTF
cdr3_nt: TGTGCCAGCAGCTTAGCGCAGAATATGGCAGGGGGCGAGTATGGCTACACCTTC

v_call: TRBV15
d_call: TRBD1
j_call: TRBJ1-3
clone_size: -
cdr3_aa: CATSTGGTGGRNTIYF
cdr3_nt: TGTGCCACCAGCACAGGGGGGACAGGGGGCCGGAACACCATATATTTT

v_call: TRBV5-6
d_call: TRBD2
j_call: TRBJ2-3
clone_size: -
cdr3_aa: CASSLYDGGVSDTQYF
cdr3_nt: TGTGCCAGCAGCTTGTACGACGGGGGGGTTTCAGATACGCAGTATTTT

v_call: TRBV5-1
d_call: -
j_call: TRBJ1-4
clone_size: -
cdr3_aa: CASSPGRDATNEKLFF
cdr3_nt: TGCGCCAGCAGCCCCGGGCGGGATGCAACTAATGAAAAACTGTTTTTT

v_call: TRBV30
d_call: -
j_call: TRBJ1-1
clone_size: -
cdr3_aa: CAGGPGTEAFF
cdr3_nt: TGTGCCGGCGGGCCGGGGACAGAAGCTTTCTTT

v_call: TRBV7-3
d_call: -
j_call: TRBJ2-1
clone_size: -
cdr3_aa: CASSLLGGGLYNEQFF
cdr3_nt: TGTGCCAGCAGCTTACTGGGCGGGGGCCTCTACAATGAGCAGTTCTTC

v_call: TRBV4-3
d_call: TRBD2
j_call: TRBJ2-7
clone_size: -
cdr3_aa: CASSQDWDGVVANGGEQYF
cdr3_nt: TGCGCCAGCAGCCAAGATTGGGACGGGGTCGTAGCAAACGGGGGGGAGCAGTACTTC

v_call: TRBV10-3
d_call: -
j_call: TRBJ2-2
clone_size: -
cdr3_aa: CAITGSNTGELFF
cdr3_nt: TGTGCCATCACAGGGTCGAACACCGGGGAGCTGTTTTTT

v_call: TRBV15
d_call: TRBD1
j_call: TRBJ1-3
clone_size: -
cdr3_aa: CATSREGTASGNTIYF
cdr3_nt: TGTGCCACCAGCAGAGAGGGGACAGCCTCTGGAAACACCATATATTTT

v_call: TRBV13
d_call: -
j_call: TRBJ2-4
clone_size: -
cdr3_aa: CASSLAVPGGSNIQYF
cdr3_nt: TGTGCCAGCAGCTTAGCAGTGCCGGGGGGCTCGAACATTCAGTACTTC

v_call: TRBV6-6
d_call: -
j_call: TRBJ1-1
clone_size: few
cdr3_aa: CASISVQGKAFF
cdr3_nt: TGTGCCAGCATTTCCGTTCAGGGGAAAGCTTTCTTT

v_call: TRBV2
d_call: TRBD1
j_call: TRBJ1-1
clone_size: -
cdr3_aa: CASSTGQGNTEAFF
cdr3_nt: TGTGCCAGCAGTACGGGACAGGGGAACACTGAAGCTTTCTTT

v_call: TRBV20-1
d_call: -
j_call: TRBJ2-7
clone_size: once
cdr3_aa: CSARARGEQYF
cdr3_nt: TGCAGTGCTAGAGCTAGGGGCGAGCAGTACTTC

v_call: TRBV5-1
d_call: TRBD1
j_call: TRBJ1-1
clone_size: -
cdr3_aa: CASSLTGDMRDTEAFF
cdr3_nt: TGCGCCAGCAGCTTAACAGGGGATATGAGGGATACTGAAGCTTTCTTT

v_call: TRBV2
d_call: -
j_call: TRBJ1-2
clone_size: -
cdr3_aa: CASSVGPEGYTF
cdr3_nt: TGTGCCAGCAGTGTTGGTCCAGAAGGCTACACCTTC

v_call: TRBV6-5
d_call: -
j_call: TRBJ1-1
clone_size: once
cdr3_aa: CASRKTGNTEAFF
cdr3_nt: TGTGCCAGCAGAAAAACAGGGAACACTGAAGCTTTCTTT

v_call: TRBV4-2
d_call: TRBD1
j_call: TRBJ1-2
clone_size: -
cdr3_aa: CASSQEGQGYGYTF
cdr3_nt: TGTGCCAGCAGCCAAGAGGGACAGGGCTATGGCTACACCTTC

v_call: TRBV28
d_call: TRBD1
j_call: TRBJ2-2
clone_size: -
cdr3_aa: CASRGQGSGRGTGELFF
cdr3_nt: TGTGCCAGCCGCGGACAGGGGTCTGGTCGGGGGACCGGGGAGCTGTTTTTT